These 26 T cell receptor beta chains were all obtained from the same sample, sequenced in a study of cytomegalovirus exposure and HLA in healthy donors. Both 60 Vbeta primers and 13 Jbeta primers went into the PCR. Assay: immunoSEQ multiplex PCR; the TCRdb copy retains only in-frame clones and omits some. The sample contains 95,000 to 150,000 clones, 60% to 85% of which appear only once. Sequencing input: PBMCs. The receptors were gathered from a middle-aged woman in good health and CMV-seropositive.

This chain links TRBV27 with TRBJ2-1, with D tentatively TRBD2 (5 bases). Trimming removed 7 bases at V and 6 bases at J, with 13 bases between. The CDR3 spans 13 residues. The germline gives CDR1 MNHEY, CDR2 SMNVEV (reference sequence). In DNA, the CDR3 is TGTGCCAGCATTAGGGCGGGCTCCAATGAGCAGTTCTTC. It specifies CASIRAGSNEQFF.

In the case of this clone: One end of the junction is discordant with germline, which a read error may explain. Other DNA sequences from this sample encode an identical CDR3 as well. The chain combines TRBV10-3 with TRBJ1-6; D call uncertain. CDR1 ENHRY and CDR2 SYGVKD come from the germline V gene. The CDR3 has 14 residues. This CDR3 is CAISGAVDNSPLHF. The CDR3 nucleotides read TGTGCCATCAGTGGTGCGGTCGATAATTCCCCCCTCCACTTT.

The rearrangement links TRBV2 to TRBJ1-1; no clear D. The V gene lost 8 bases and the J gene lost 4 bases, with 11 bases spanning the gap. Germline loops: CDR1 SNHLY, CDR2 FYNNEI. The CDR3 spans 12 residues. The CDR3 here is CASLARVTEAFF. DNA for the CDR3: TGTGCCAGCTTAGCGAGGGTCACTGAAGCTTTCTTT.

This chain uses TRBV7-2 with TRBJ1-2; no reliable D call. The CDR3 length is 12 residues. The V gene's germline CDR1 is SGHTA and CDR2 FQGNSA. V dropped 0 bases and J dropped 5 bases, with 4 bases sitting between them. The CDR3 sequence: CASSLARYGYTF. The CDR3 coding sequence is TGTGCCAGCAGCTTAGCGCGATATGGCTACACCTTC.

This chain joins TRBV19 and TRBJ2-1, with TRBD2 matching over 10 bases. The CDR3 contains 18 residues. V gave up 3 bases and J gave up 4 bases; unmatched junction bases: 12. Germline V CDR1 and CDR2: LNHDA, SQIVND (reference sequence). Here the CDR3 DNA reads TGTGCCAGTAGTATTTCCAGCGGGGGGGCCGGTGTGTACAATGAGCAGTTCTTC. Translation gives CASSISSGGAGVYNEQFF.

The chain links TRBV4-2 to TRBJ1-4, with 7 bases lining up with TRBD1. The CDR3 sequence is 13 residues long. Germline V gene data show CDR1 as LGHNA and CDR2 as YNFKEQ. The J segment lost 8 bases and the V segment lost 1 base, leaving 1 base of the junction unmatched. The chain's CDR3 is CASSQGDREKLFF. The CDR3, as DNA: TGTGCCAGCAGCCAAGGGGACAGAGAAAAACTGTTTTTT.

This clone was seen only a few times. The rearrangement uses TRBV30 and TRBJ1-3, with D tentatively TRBD1 (5 bases). The CDR3 contains 15 residues. V lost 4 bases to trimming and J lost 1 base, with 14 bases between them. The germline CDR1 and CDR2 sequences are GTSNPN and SVGIG (reference sequence). CDR3 in amino acids: CAWTKARVSGNTIYF. CDR3 nucleotide sequence: TGTGCCTGGACCAAAGCCAGGGTTTCTGGAAACACCATATATTTT.

The genes are TRBV15 and TRBJ1-5; D gene uncertain. The CDR3 covers 15 residues. Germline V CDR1 and CDR2: LNHNV, YYDKDF (reference sequence). V was shortened by 0 bases and J by 4 bases, with 10 bases between the two germline ends. CDR3: CATSRERIGNQPQHF. The CDR3 nucleotides read TGTGCCACCAGCAGAGAGAGGATAGGTAATCAGCCCCAGCATTTT. Full variable domain (remainder filled in from reference TRBV15 and TRBJ1-5): DAMVIQNPRYQVTQFGKPVTLSCSQTLNHNVMYWYQQKSSQAPKLLFHYYDKDFNNEADTPDNFQSRRPNTSFCFLDIRSPGLGDTAMYLCATSRERIGNQPQHFGDGTRLSIL.

This clone was counted a single time. This CDR3 reads CAISEQLAGDETQYF. The DNA for the CDR3 is TGTGCCATCAGTGAACAATTGGCTGGAGACGAGACCCAGTACTTC. This sequence joins TRBV10-3 and TRBJ2-5; D is undetermined. CDR3 length: 15 amino acids. CDR1 is ENHRY, CDR2 SYGVKD, per germline. Between the trimmed V and J ends, which lost 3 bases and 5 bases, there was a span of 16 bases.

J is TRBJ2-5 and V is TRBV5-1; 12 nucleotides align to TRBD1. The CDR3 totals 16 residues. After removal of 4 bases from V and 2 bases from J, the junction contained 6 bases not matched to a gene. Germline CDR1 SGHRS, CDR2 YFSETQ. The CDR3 loop is CASSPGTGGPQETQYF. CDR3 coding DNA: TGCGCCAGCAGCCCCGGGACAGGGGGCCCTCAAGAGACCCAGTACTTC.

The chain couples TRBV6-6 to TRBJ2-7, with 7 bases fitting TRBD1. The CDR3 spans 14 residues. Germline V CDR1 and CDR2: MNHNY, SVGAGI (reference sequence). The ends lost 4 bases at V and 5 bases at J; junction bases unmatched: 8. The DNA of the CDR3 is TGTGCCAGCAGTTTGACAGGGAAGGAAAACGAGCAGTACTTC. Translating gives CASSLTGKENEQYF.

The rearrangement uses TRBV7-2 and TRBJ2-2; 7 nucleotides agree with TRBD1. Germline V gives CDR1 SGHTA, CDR2 FQGNSA. This CDR3 spans 14 amino acids. J was trimmed by 4 bases and V by 5 bases; bases with no gene match: 4. The CDR3 bases are TGTGCCAGCAGCCAGGGGGTAGCCACCGGGGAGCTGTTTTTT. Translated: CASSQGVATGELFF.

The rearrangement joins TRBV7-2 to TRBJ2-3; 9 nucleotides agree with TRBD1. V gave up 5 bases and J gave up 6 bases; unmatched junction bases: 9. CDR3 length equals 15 residues. Germline V CDR1 and CDR2: SGHTA, FQGNSA. DNA for the CDR3: TGTGCCAGCAGCCCTAGGACAGGGGTTGGGGATACGCAGTATTTT. It yields the protein CASSPRTGVGDTQYF. Together with reference TRBV7-2 and TRBJ2-3, the CDR3 gives the full variable domain: GAGVSQSPSNKVTEKGKDVELRCDPISGHTALYWYRQSLGQGLEFLIYFQGNSAPDKSGLPSDRFSAERTGGSVSTLTIQRTQQEDSAVYLCASSPRTGVGDTQYFGPGTRLTVL.

In this sample, this clone turned up a few times. The V and J genes are TRBV2 and TRBJ1-4, with TRBD1 matching 7 bases. The germline V gene encodes CDR1 SNHLY and CDR2 FYNNEI. V was pared by 10 bases and J by 10 bases, with 15 bases of the junction left unmatched. The CDR3 has 14 residues. The CDR3 region is CAIGAGQTFGKLFF. DNA for the CDR3: TGTGCCATTGGGGCGGGACAGACTTTCGGAAAACTGTTTTTT.

The J gene is TRBJ2-5, the V gene TRBV19; TRBD1 agrees at 10 bases. Germline CDR1 reads LNHDA; CDR2 reads SQIVND (reference sequence). V shed 4 bases, J shed 5 bases, and the junction held 1 base outside the gene matches. The CDR3 runs to 13 residues. CDR3 region: CASSKDRGETQYF. CDR3 nucleotides: TGTGCCAGTAGTAAGGACAGGGGGGAGACCCAGTACTTC.

CDR3 loop: CASKRQGATNEKLFF. The CDR3 bases are TGTGCCAGCAAACGACAGGGTGCAACTAATGAAAAACTGTTTTTT. The gene calls are TRBV6-5 and TRBJ1-4; 7 bases match TRBD1. Germline V gene lookup returns CDR1 MNHEY and CDR2 SVGAGI. This CDR3 has 15 residues. With V trimmed by 7 bases and J by 0 bases, 5 bases remained unmatched.

The rearrangement uses TRBV19 and TRBJ2-1; D unclear. The CDR3 runs to 15 residues. V lost 3 bases to trimming and J lost 0 bases, with 9 bases between them. Germline assignment: CDR1 LNHDA and CDR2 SQIVND (reference sequence). The CDR3, as DNA: TGTGCCAGTAGTATTCAGGATAGCTCCTACAATGAGCAGTTCTTC. It specifies CASSIQDSSYNEQFF.

This chain connects TRBV6-1 to TRBJ1-2, with 8 bases matching TRBD1. V gave up 9 bases and J gave up 8 bases; unmatched junction bases: 5. The CDR3 contains 11 residues. Germline lookup yields CDR1 MNHNS and CDR2 SASEGT. DNA for the CDR3: TGTGCCAGTCAGGGGGCGGAAGGCTACACCTTC. Translating it yields CASQGAEGYTF.

The V call is TRBV6-5, the J call TRBJ1-3; weak D call: TRBD1 (6 bases). The CDR3 is 15 residues long. Germline CDR1 MNHEY, CDR2 SVGAGI. V lost 6 bases, J lost 1 base, and 13 bases lay in between. The CDR3 sequence: CASSRTGISGNTIYF. The CDR3 DNA follows: TGTGCCAGCAGCCGCACAGGGATTTCTGGAAACACCATATATTTT.

This rearrangement joins TRBV27 to TRBJ2-3; 9 bases are shared with TRBD1. The CDR3 covers 15 residues. CDR1 MNHEY and CDR2 SMNVEV come from the germline V gene (reference sequence). The ends lost 5 bases at V and 3 bases at J; junction bases unmatched: 6. CDR3 sequence: CASSPGQGGTDTQYF. The DNA of the CDR3 is TGTGCCAGCAGTCCGGGACAGGGTGGGACAGATACGCAGTATTTT.

This rearrangement joins TRBV2 to TRBJ1-5; D is perhaps TRBD1 (5 bases). CDR3 length: 14 amino acids. Trimming removed 7 bases from V and 7 bases from J, with 17 bases in between. The germline V gene encodes CDR1 SNHLY and CDR2 FYNNEI. CDR3 DNA: TGTGCCAGCAACACTCGGGGGGGGAAACAGCCCCAGCATTTT. It codes for CASNTRGGKQPQHF.

The chain carries TRBV19 and TRBJ2-1, with a possible D match to TRBD2 (7 bases). The CDR3 loop spans 15 amino acids. V was trimmed by 11 bases and J by 0 bases, leaving 17 bases between them. In germline, CDR1 is LNHDA, CDR2 SQIVND (reference sequence). CDR3 in amino acids: CAYKGGRPSYNEQFF. CDR3 sequence (DNA): TGTGCCTATAAGGGGGGGAGGCCCTCCTACAATGAGCAGTTCTTC.

The chain combines TRBV2 with TRBJ1-1; TRBD1 aligns across 8 bases. The CDR3 runs to 16 residues. V gave up 4 bases and J gave up 0 bases; unmatched junction bases: 7. In germline, CDR1 is SNHLY, CDR2 FYNNEI. The CDR3 loop is CASSGQGWEVNTEAFF. Written as DNA, the CDR3 is TGTGCCAGCAGTGGACAGGGGTGGGAGGTGAACACTGAAGCTTTCTTT.

The rearrangement joins TRBV5-1 to TRBJ2-1, with 8 nucleotides matching TRBD1. The V gene end was trimmed by 4 bases and the J gene end by 3 bases; junction bases not matched to a gene: 9. This CDR3 is built from 16 residues. Germline V gene sequence: CDR1 SGHRS, CDR2 YFSETQ. Here the CDR3 reads CASSPVDRVSYNEQFF. The CDR3 nucleotides read TGCGCCAGCAGCCCGGTGGACAGGGTAAGCTACAATGAGCAGTTCTTC.

V is TRBV5-1 and J is TRBJ2-7, with 7 bases that match TRBD1. Looked up from germline, CDR1 is SGHRS and CDR2 is YFSETQ. The length of the CDR3 is 16 residues. Trimming removed 0 bases from V and 6 bases from J; junction bases left unmatched: 12. CDR3 sequence (DNA): TGCGCCAGCAGCTTGGGGCTGACAGGGTCACAAGGCGAGCAGTACTTC. Its protein product is CASSLGLTGSQGEQYF.

This clone appeared a few times. The V and J genes are TRBV5-6 and TRBJ1-3, with 9 positions matching TRBD1. V gave up 0 bases and J gave up 10 bases; unmatched junction bases: 2. This CDR3 has 13 amino acids. The germline V gene encodes CDR1 SGHDT and CDR2 YYEEEE. In nucleotides, the CDR3 is TGTGCCAGCAGCTTGGGGGACAGGGCGACCATATATTTT. It yields the protein CASSLGDRATIYF.